This T cell receptor beta chain was profiled in a study of beta chain features in type 1 diabetes (dated by TCRdb to between 2018 and 2020). For the wider study: Mean age, gender distribution, total cell number and subset yield did not differ between patients and healthy donors. A total of 85 million to 140 million sorted cells were examined across all samples, and a strong correlation was observed between cell number per subset and RNA yield. In the study, recently diagnosed type 1 diabetes patients and matched healthy donors were compared on the TCRB repertoires of their sorted circulating CD4+ T cell subsets. Regulatory and stem cell-like memory subsets were obtained from only 8 patients and roughly 8 healthy donors, while naive and central memory subsets were obtained from all 28 donors.

The High Capacity cDNA Reverse Transcription Kit was used to reverse transcribe all of the isolated RNA, meaning that expressed TCRB transcripts were what got sequenced. Naive, central memory and regulatory T cell samples underwent deep immunoSEQ sequencing, averaging about 3.57 million total reads per sample. Sorted cells were lysed in RLT buffer and RNA was extracted with DNase-treated RNeasy Micro or Mini kits, depending on cell number. Each cell subset was processed on its own to prevent cross-contamination, while patient and healthy donor samples were processed together. The immunoSEQ multiplex PCR was used to amplify TCRB sequences from cDNA, yielding 87-bp fragments that span the CDR3 region. Sequencing of the amplicons was done on the Illumina HiSeq platform. Per the authors' processing: PCR bias was corrected computationally using synthetic template baselines, and reads within Hamming distance 2 were collapsed, with unmergeable singletons discarded. By aligning reads against IMGT, V, D and J genes, CDR3 length, and insertions or deletions at six rearrangement sites were assigned. Within each subset, clonotype counts were normalized to sorted cell number, after which true diversity and Gini coefficients were computed with the tcR R package. Repertoire sharing was quantified using the overlap coefficient calculated on TCRB nucleotide sequences. The table comes from immuneACCESS by way of TCRdb, which keeps in-frame sequences with V and J called. Part of the clones is missing from these tables; in studies checked, under half for an unresolved V gene and the rest for unknown reasons. The V and J calls and clone size come from that table; D and trimming were worked out from the DNA. This sample comprises around 130,000 clones, 9% of them detected only once. Of the sample, roughly 0.75% falls within the top ten clones.

From the cysteine through the phenylalanine, the CDR3 covers 14 amino acids. Only the CDR3 DNA stays, 42 bases, in frame from base 1. The germline V gene sets CDR1 to SGHTA and CDR2 to FQGNSA. Trimming costs V 4 bases and J 5 bases, and their ends lie 13 bases apart. About this clone itself: The antigen this receptor binds is unknown. No much larger clone exists at a distance of one base, and base qualities are not known.

A single peripheral blood draw of 90 to 150 mL on average was collected from each donor into heparinised tubes. Naive, central memory, regulatory and stem cell-like memory CD4+ T cells were sorted on a BD FACSAria II using a panel including CD45RO, CCR7, CD25, CD127, CD95 and CD27. All sorted populations exceeded 98% purity. PBMCs were separated immediately by Lymphoprep density gradient centrifugation and were stained directly, without being cultured. So that batch effects would be minimized, each experiment stained and sorted samples in pairs, pairing one healthy donor with one patient. Paper-wide results and their limitations: Type 1 diabetes patients showed a moderate but significant shortening of TCRB CDR3 length in all four CD4+ subsets. At VDJ recombination sites, type 1 diabetes patients had fewer insertions and more deleted nucleotides, which implies abnormalities in thymic rearrangement. Because cDNA was sequenced instead of genomic DNA, highly expressing activated cells could be over-represented, though the groups showed no difference in activation or CD3 levels. The naive, central memory and regulatory TCRB repertoires appeared to resemble one another more closely among patients than among healthy donors. HLA sub-analyses involved small numbers of individuals, so any influence of HLA type on TCRB rearrangement remained unresolved. Shorter templates might have been favored by PCR, but patient and control samples were amplified and corrected together, so both groups would have been affected equally by any skew.

Input material: central memory CD4+ T cells from blood. This clonotype originated in a man aged 30 to 39 with type 1 diabetes. The V and J segments used are TRBV7-2 and TRBJ2-3; possibly the D gene is TRBD2, per 7 matching bases. The CDR3 sequence is CASSSGGPVDTQYF. In nucleotide form, the sequence is TGTGCCAGCAGCTCCGGGGGGCCGGTAGATACGCAGTATTTT.